This T cell receptor beta chain stems from a study of cytomegalovirus exposure and HLA in healthy donors. At the level of the study: An earlier analysis identified 120 million or so unique TCR beta sequences in about 179 million T cells. Study outcomes and limitations: Analysis was performed later, and it showed HLA-associated TCR beta chains to be more clonally expanded than equally common others. TCR beta chains numbering some 160 were designated cytomegalovirus-associated. Segments of the TCR beta V type were, in most cases, productive about 90% or about 30% of the time in an earlier analysis.

With respect to this clone: The antigen is not known.

The PCR was carried out with 60 Vbeta primers and 13 Jbeta primers. Sequencing was performed with immunoSEQ multiplex PCR; in TCRdb, only in-frame clones are kept and a portion is missing. The top ten hold 2.5% to 3.5% of the sample, which has some 150,000 clones, roughly 76% seen once. The germline V gene encodes CDR1 SNHLY and CDR2 FYNNEI. The CDR3 totals 14 residues. The V end lost 3 bases, the J end lost 3 bases, and 11 bases lay between the germline ends. The receptor was derived from a woman aged 30 to 39 in good health and CMV-seronegative. This chain connects TRBV2 to TRBJ2-5; D uncertain. The specimen sequenced was PBMCs. The CDR3 sequence: CASSEGVAEETQYF. The CDR3, as DNA: TGTGCCAGCAGTGAGGGCGTCGCTGAAGAGACCCAGTACTTC.